The rows below give T cell receptor beta chains drawn from one sample of a study of blood T cell repertoires in COVID-19. Assay used: immunoSEQ multiplex PCR; TCRdb lists only in-frame clones, some missing. This table has roughly 240,000 clones, approximately 90% appearing once. Source material: PBMCs or T cells enriched from blood (not recorded which). These receptor sequences come from a man aged 50-60 years who had been exposed to COVID-19. The CDR3 runs from the conserved cysteine through the conserved F or W. Fields, in order: CDR3 length, clone size, V gene, J gene, D gene, CDR3 DNA, CDR3 protein. D genes are given only for firm matches. Size is omitted from some rows. Given values are once, few, many or a class for expanded clones.

CDR3 length: 14
clone size: -
V gene: TRBV5-1
J gene: TRBJ1-3
D gene: -
CDR3 DNA: TGCGCCAGCAGCTTCAGTGACTCTGGAAACACCATATATTTT
CDR3 protein: CASSFSDSGNTIYF

CDR3 length: 16
clone size: -
V gene: TRBV5-1
J gene: TRBJ2-5
D gene: -
CDR3 DNA: TGCGCCAGCAGCTTGGTTACTCTGCCTAGCCAAGAGACCCAGTACTTC
CDR3 protein: CASSLVTLPSQETQYF

CDR3 length: 21
clone size: -
V gene: TRBV18
J gene: TRBJ1-3
D gene: -
CDR3 DNA: TGTGCCAGCTCACCACTGGTACAGTTAATAGGAACACATAACTCTGGAAACACCATATATTTT
CDR3 protein: CASSPLVQLIGTHNSGNTIYF

CDR3 length: 13
clone size: few
V gene: TRBV19
J gene: TRBJ1-2
D gene: -
CDR3 DNA: TGTGCCAGTAGTATTTTCTCGGGGGTGGGCTACACCTTC
CDR3 protein: CASSIFSGVGYTF

CDR3 length: 14
clone size: -
V gene: TRBV2
J gene: TRBJ2-2
D gene: -
CDR3 DNA: TGTGCCACCAAACAGGAGCGGGCCACCGGGGAGCTGTTTTTT
CDR3 protein: CATKQERATGELFF

CDR3 length: 15
clone size: -
V gene: TRBV7-3
J gene: TRBJ2-2
D gene: TRBD1
CDR3 DNA: TGTGCCAGCAGCTTAACGCGGACAGGGAACGGGGAGCTGTTTTTT
CDR3 protein: CASSLTRTGNGELFF

CDR3 length: 14
clone size: -
V gene: TRBV10-3
J gene: TRBJ2-7
D gene: -
CDR3 DNA: TGTGCCATCAGTGAGTATGCAGGGTTGTACGAGCAGTACTTC
CDR3 protein: CAISEYAGLYEQYF

CDR3 length: 16
clone size: -
V gene: TRBV28
J gene: TRBJ2-5
D gene: TRBD1
CDR3 DNA: TGTCGATCGAACCGGGGCGGGGGACAGGGAGGGGAGACCCAGTACTTC
CDR3 protein: CRSNRGGGQGGETQYF

CDR3 length: 18
clone size: -
V gene: TRBV3-1/TRBV3-2
J gene: TRBJ2-2
D gene: -
CDR3 DNA: TGTGCCAGCAGCCAACCCCCGGGACACGAGCGGTGGACCGGGGAGCTGTTTTTT
CDR3 protein: CASSQPPGHERWTGELFF

CDR3 length: 14
clone size: -
V gene: TRBV6-5
J gene: TRBJ2-1
D gene: -
CDR3 DNA: TGTGCCAGCAGTTACGACAGGAGCTACAATGAGCAGTTCTTC
CDR3 protein: CASSYDRSYNEQFF

CDR3 length: 14
clone size: -
V gene: TRBV5-5
J gene: TRBJ1-6
D gene: -
CDR3 DNA: TGTGCCAGCAGCTTTCCAGGGGTTAGTTCACCCCTCCACTTT
CDR3 protein: CASSFPGVSSPLHF

CDR3 length: 15
clone size: -
V gene: TRBV6-5
J gene: TRBJ1-6
D gene: TRBD1
CDR3 DNA: TGTGCCAGCAGCCGAACGACAGGGGATTATTCACCCCTCCACTTT
CDR3 protein: CASSRTTGDYSPLHF

CDR3 length: 12
clone size: -
V gene: TRBV28
J gene: TRBJ2-3
D gene: -
CDR3 DNA: TGTGCCAGCACCTCAGGGGCAGATACGCAGTATTTT
CDR3 protein: CASTSGADTQYF

CDR3 length: 12
clone size: -
V gene: TRBV29-1
J gene: TRBJ1-1
D gene: -
CDR3 DNA: TGCAGCGCTATCACAATGAACACTGAAGCTTTCTTT
CDR3 protein: CSAITMNTEAFF

CDR3 length: 13
clone size: -
V gene: TRBV18
J gene: TRBJ1-1
D gene: -
CDR3 DNA: TGTGCCAGCTCCCCTTCGGGGGTCACTGAAGCTTTCTTT
CDR3 protein: CASSPSGVTEAFF

CDR3 length: 15
clone size: -
V gene: TRBV11-3
J gene: TRBJ2-1
D gene: TRBD2
CDR3 DNA: TGTGCCAGCAGCTTAGGTGTGGGGGGGGACAATGAGCAGTTCTTC
CDR3 protein: CASSLGVGGDNEQFF

CDR3 length: 14
clone size: few
V gene: TRBV3-1/TRBV3-2
J gene: TRBJ1-6
D gene: -
CDR3 DNA: TGTGCCAGCAGCTACCAGGGGAAAGATTCACCCCTCCACTTT
CDR3 protein: CASSYQGKDSPLHF

CDR3 length: 20
clone size: few
V gene: TRBV7-6
J gene: TRBJ2-2
D gene: TRBD1
CDR3 DNA: TGTGCCAGCAGCTTGTCCCCACAGGGGGCCCGTCATTCCAACACCGGGGAGCTGTTTTTT
CDR3 protein: CASSLSPQGARHSNTGELFF

CDR3 length: 14
clone size: -
V gene: TRBV6-5
J gene: TRBJ1-6
D gene: -
CDR3 DNA: TGTGCCAGCAGATTGGACATTTTTGCTTCACCCCTCCACTTT
CDR3 protein: CASRLDIFASPLHF

CDR3 length: 16
clone size: -
V gene: TRBV9
J gene: TRBJ1-3
D gene: -
CDR3 DNA: TGTGCCAGCAGCGTAGCTTGGGGAGGGACAGGAAACACCATATATTTT
CDR3 protein: CASSVAWGGTGNTIYF

CDR3 length: 15
clone size: -
V gene: TRBV19
J gene: TRBJ1-2
D gene: -
CDR3 DNA: TGTGCCAGTAGTATAATTCGACAGAATAACTATGGCTACACCTTC
CDR3 protein: CASSIIRQNNYGYTF

CDR3 length: 16
clone size: -
V gene: TRBV19
J gene: TRBJ1-6
D gene: TRBD1
CDR3 DNA: TGTGCCAGTAGTCAAATGTGGGGACAGGGGGCTAGTACCCTCCACTTT
CDR3 protein: CASSQMWGQGASTLHF

CDR3 length: 18
clone size: -
V gene: TRBV19
J gene: TRBJ2-7
D gene: -
CDR3 DNA: TGTGCCAGCCGAGCGGAGGACGAAAGGGTGAATGGGAGATATGAGCAGTACTTC
CDR3 protein: CASRAEDERVNGRYEQYF

CDR3 length: 14
clone size: -
V gene: TRBV24-1
J gene: TRBJ1-4
D gene: -
CDR3 DNA: TGTGCCACCAGTACTAGAACAAGAGGTGAAAAACTGTTTTTT
CDR3 protein: CATSTRTRGEKLFF

CDR3 length: 16
clone size: -
V gene: TRBV11-3
J gene: TRBJ2-1
D gene: TRBD2
CDR3 DNA: TGTGCCAGCAGCCTAGGACTAGCGGCATCTTACAATGAGCAGTTCTTC
CDR3 protein: CASSLGLAASYNEQFF

CDR3 length: 12
clone size: -
V gene: TRBV5-1
J gene: TRBJ2-3
D gene: -
CDR3 DNA: TGCGCCAGCAGCCTCACCATGAGTACGCAGTATTTT
CDR3 protein: CASSLTMSTQYF

CDR3 length: 17
clone size: -
V gene: TRBV5-1
J gene: TRBJ1-1
D gene: TRBD1
CDR3 DNA: TGCGCCAGCAGCTTGGCCGGGACAGGGCGGAAGAACACTGAAGCTTTCTTT
CDR3 protein: CASSLAGTGRKNTEAFF

CDR3 length: 13
clone size: -
V gene: TRBV7-2
J gene: TRBJ1-1
D gene: -
CDR3 DNA: TGTGCCAGCAGAAAAGACAGGAACACTGAAGCTTTCTTT
CDR3 protein: CASRKDRNTEAFF

CDR3 length: 13
clone size: -
V gene: TRBV12-3/TRBV12-4
J gene: TRBJ2-7
D gene: -
CDR3 DNA: TGTGCCAGCAGTTGGGCAGGGAACTACGAGCAGTACTTC
CDR3 protein: CASSWAGNYEQYF

CDR3 length: 13
clone size: -
V gene: TRBV10-3
J gene: TRBJ1-2
D gene: -
CDR3 DNA: TGTGCCATCAGTTCTAACCAACCGTATGGCTACACCTTC
CDR3 protein: CAISSNQPYGYTF

CDR3 length: 17
clone size: -
V gene: TRBV21-1
J gene: TRBJ2-2
D gene: -
CDR3 DNA: TGTGCCAGCAGCAAAGAAGGGCGGGGGCCAAACACCGGGGAGCTGTTTTTT
CDR3 protein: CASSKEGRGPNTGELFF

CDR3 length: 15
clone size: -
V gene: TRBV11-2
J gene: TRBJ2-3
D gene: -
CDR3 DNA: TGTGCCAGCAGCTCATATATCGCGGGGGCGGATACGCAGTATTTT
CDR3 protein: CASSSYIAGADTQYF

CDR3 length: 13
clone size: -
V gene: TRBV6-5
J gene: TRBJ2-5
D gene: -
CDR3 DNA: TGTGCCAGCAGTCCGACAGGCTGGGGGACCCAGTACTTC
CDR3 protein: CASSPTGWGTQYF

CDR3 length: 16
clone size: -
V gene: TRBV5-1
J gene: TRBJ2-5
D gene: TRBD2
CDR3 DNA: TGCGCCAGCAGCTTAGGACTAGCGGGGGGTGAAGAGACCCAGTACTTC
CDR3 protein: CASSLGLAGGEETQYF

CDR3 length: 13
clone size: few
V gene: TRBV11-2
J gene: TRBJ1-6
D gene: -
CDR3 DNA: TGTGCCAGCAGCCTGCCGGGGGGGTCACCCCTCCACTTT
CDR3 protein: CASSLPGGSPLHF

CDR3 length: 17
clone size: -
V gene: TRBV6-1
J gene: TRBJ2-1
D gene: -
CDR3 DNA: TGTGCCAGCAGTGCGATCCTAGGGGTGCTCGCTGGTAATGAGCAGTTCTTC
CDR3 protein: CASSAILGVLAGNEQFF

CDR3 length: 14
clone size: -
V gene: TRBV6-1
J gene: TRBJ1-4
D gene: -
CDR3 DNA: TGTGCCAGCAGTGAACAAGGGTCGGGGGAAAAACTGTTTTTT
CDR3 protein: CASSEQGSGEKLFF

CDR3 length: 15
clone size: -
V gene: TRBV6-5
J gene: TRBJ1-6
D gene: -
CDR3 DNA: TGTGCCAGCAGTTACGTCAGTTCCTATAATTCACCCCTCCACTTT
CDR3 protein: CASSYVSSYNSPLHF

CDR3 length: 14
clone size: -
V gene: TRBV11-2
J gene: TRBJ2-7
D gene: -
CDR3 DNA: TGTGCCAGCAGTTTAGACAGAAGCTCCTACGAGCAGTACTTC
CDR3 protein: CASSLDRSSYEQYF

CDR3 length: 15
clone size: -
V gene: TRBV7-2
J gene: TRBJ2-7
D gene: TRBD2
CDR3 DNA: TGTGCCAGCAGCATGGGCGGGGGGCAGTCCTACGAGCAGTACTTC
CDR3 protein: CASSMGGGQSYEQYF